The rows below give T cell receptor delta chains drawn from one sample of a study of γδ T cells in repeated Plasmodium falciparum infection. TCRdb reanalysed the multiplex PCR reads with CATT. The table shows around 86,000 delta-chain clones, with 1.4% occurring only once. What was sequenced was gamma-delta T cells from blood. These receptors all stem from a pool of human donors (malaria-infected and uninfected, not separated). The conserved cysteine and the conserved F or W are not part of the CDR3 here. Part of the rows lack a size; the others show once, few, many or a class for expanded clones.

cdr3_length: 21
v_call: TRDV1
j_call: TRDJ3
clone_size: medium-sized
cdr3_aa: ALGERFLYWGIITSWDTRQMF

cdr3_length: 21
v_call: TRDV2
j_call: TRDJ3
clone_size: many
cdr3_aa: ACDTAWVLGDTRGSWDTRQMF

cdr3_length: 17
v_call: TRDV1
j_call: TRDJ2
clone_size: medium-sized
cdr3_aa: ALGGLRASTLTLTAQLF

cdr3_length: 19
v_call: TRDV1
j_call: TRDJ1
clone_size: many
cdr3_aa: ALGEVGAFFWGIRPTDKLI

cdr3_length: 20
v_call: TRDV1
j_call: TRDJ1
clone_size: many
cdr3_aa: ALGELWVLRVPTGGSTDKLI

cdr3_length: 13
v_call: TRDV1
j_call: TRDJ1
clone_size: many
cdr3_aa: ALGDPLPLPGKLI

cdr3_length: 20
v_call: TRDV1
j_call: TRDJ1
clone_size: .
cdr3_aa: ALGELHPTSLGDTGYTDKLI

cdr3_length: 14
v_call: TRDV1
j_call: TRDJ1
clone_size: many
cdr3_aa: ALGRHWGIRTDELI

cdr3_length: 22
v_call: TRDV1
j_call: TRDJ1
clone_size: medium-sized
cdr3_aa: ALGELDKGKKSLSLLTQSDKLI

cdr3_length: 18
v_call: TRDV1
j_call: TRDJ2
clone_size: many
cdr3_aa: ALGEGLSTGDVALTAQLF

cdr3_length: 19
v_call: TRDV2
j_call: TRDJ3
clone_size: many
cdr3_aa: ACDGLGDPSGVAWDTRQMF

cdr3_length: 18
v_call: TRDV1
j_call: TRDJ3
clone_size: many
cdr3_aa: ALGIGPTGGYYRDTRQMF

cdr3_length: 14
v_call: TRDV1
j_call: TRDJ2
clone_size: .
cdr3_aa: ALGDAPPTGFAQLF

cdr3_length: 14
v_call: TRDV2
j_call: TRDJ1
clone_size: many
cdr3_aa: ACDALVTGYTDKLI

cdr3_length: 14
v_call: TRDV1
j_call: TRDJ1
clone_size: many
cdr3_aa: ALGEVYPSLGERLI

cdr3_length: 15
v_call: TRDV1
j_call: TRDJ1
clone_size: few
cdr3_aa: ALGPPGPARYTDKLI

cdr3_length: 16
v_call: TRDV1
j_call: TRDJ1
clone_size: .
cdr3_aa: ALGERGTGGYQTDKLI

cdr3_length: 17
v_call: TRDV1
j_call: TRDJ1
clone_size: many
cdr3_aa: ALGNRDWGIWIYTDKLI

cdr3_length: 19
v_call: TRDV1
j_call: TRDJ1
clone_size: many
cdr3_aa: ALGELGPYGTSGGVTDKLI

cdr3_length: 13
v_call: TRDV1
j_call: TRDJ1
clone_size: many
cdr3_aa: ALGELKRTGGKLI

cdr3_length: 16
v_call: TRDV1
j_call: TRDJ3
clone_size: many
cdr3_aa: ALGVLGVSSWDTRQMF

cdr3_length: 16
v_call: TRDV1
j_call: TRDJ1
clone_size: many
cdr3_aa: ALGELPRDTPYTDKLI

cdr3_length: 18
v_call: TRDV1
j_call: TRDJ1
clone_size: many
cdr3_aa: ALGEMELRLGDKGNDKLI

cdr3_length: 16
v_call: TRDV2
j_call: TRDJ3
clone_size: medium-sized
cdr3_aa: ACDTGGYSSWDTRQMF

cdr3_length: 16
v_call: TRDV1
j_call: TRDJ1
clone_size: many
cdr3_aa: ALGERTVGGRITDKLI

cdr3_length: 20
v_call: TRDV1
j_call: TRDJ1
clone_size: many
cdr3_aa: ALGEGGSYPTGTPPNTDKLI

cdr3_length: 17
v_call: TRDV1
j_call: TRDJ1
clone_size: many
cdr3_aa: ALGELPPYWGPYTDKLI

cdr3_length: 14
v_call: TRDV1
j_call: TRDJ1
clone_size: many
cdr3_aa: ALGEKKGDSTDKLI

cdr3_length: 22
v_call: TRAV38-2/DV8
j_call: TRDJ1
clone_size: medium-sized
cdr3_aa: AYRSGPSYDYWGILKGYTDKLI